These 30 T cell receptor beta chains came from one sample sequenced in a study of blood T cell repertoires in COVID-19. Clones were sequenced by immunoSEQ multiplex PCR, and TCRdb holds only the in-frame ones, with some missing. The sample carries 35,000 to 45,000 clones, roughly four fifths recorded once. Sequenced: peripheral blood. The receptors here all came from a human donor in a cohort sampled during active COVID-19.

V and J are TRBV5-5 and TRBJ2-7, with 7 bases identical to TRBD1. Germline V gene lookup returns CDR1 SGHKS and CDR2 YYEKEE (reference sequence). CDR3 length equals 14 residues. V lost 6 bases to trimming and J lost 5 bases; unmatched junction nucleotides: 11. CDR3 nucleotide sequence: TGTGCCAGCAACCGCGAGGGGGCGTCCAACGAGCAGTACTTC. Translation: CASNREGASNEQYF.

The chain uses TRBV5-1 and TRBJ2-5; 13 nucleotides line up with TRBD2. The CDR3 sequence is 16 residues long. Germline V CDR1 and CDR2: SGHRS, YFSETQ. Losses at the gene ends were 4 bases for V and 4 bases for J; bases not matched to a gene: 7. The CDR3 sequence is CASSLRLAGGRETQYF. Here the CDR3 DNA reads TGCGCCAGCAGCCTTCGACTAGCGGGAGGACGAGAGACCCAGTACTTC.

V usage is TRBV27 and J usage is TRBJ2-5, with a weak D call TRBD1 (5 bases). This CDR3 contains 15 residues. CDR1 and CDR2 from the germline V gene are MNHEY and SMNVEV (reference sequence). V lost 4 bases and J lost 0, with 12 bases in between. In nucleotides, the CDR3 is TGTGCCAGCAGTTCGGCAGGGCTGTACCAAGAGACCCAGTACTTC. Its translation: CASSSAGLYQETQYF.

This clone was detected a few times. The genes are TRBV6-5 and TRBJ2-7; D is perhaps TRBD2 (6 bases). Trimming removed 10 bases at V and 3 bases at J, with 22 bases between. The CDR3 has 15 residues. The germline CDR1 and CDR2 sequences are MNHEY and SVGAGI. The CDR3 is CANSSPRGSGYEQYF. The CDR3 DNA is TGTGCCAACTCAAGCCCTCGGGGTAGCGGCTACGAGCAGTACTTC.

The CDR3 DNA reads TGCGCCAGCAGCCAAGCTGGGACTAGCGTCCCCTACGAGCAGTACTTC. This sequence encodes CASSQAGTSVPYEQYF. The rearrangement links TRBV5-1 to TRBJ2-7; TRBD2 aligns across 10 bases. CDR3 size: 16 residues. After removal of 4 bases from V and 2 bases from J, the junction contained 9 bases not matched to a gene. The germline gives CDR1 SGHRS, CDR2 YFSETQ.

This clone was counted once. The V call is TRBV4-2, the J call TRBJ2-2, with TRBD2 identical over 9 bases. This CDR3 is 14 amino acids long. Germline CDR1 LGHNA, CDR2 YNFKEQ. V was clipped by 11 bases and J by 7 bases; unmatched bases: 11. CDR3 sequence reads: CAAWTAGGGGELFF. CDR3 bases: TGTGCCGCGTGGACGGCGGGAGGGGGCGGGGAGCTGTTTTTT.

The chain uses TRBV7-2 and TRBJ1-2; 7 bases agree with TRBD1. Germline CDR1 and CDR2: SGHTA and FQGNSA. This CDR3 is built from 13 residues. With 1 base clipped from V and 8 bases from J, the junction kept 4 bases outside the gene matches. In nucleotides, the CDR3 is TGTGCCAGCAGCTTAGGACAGGGTTACGGCTACACCTTC. Its translation: CASSLGQGYGYTF.

This rearrangement joins TRBV24-1 to TRBJ1-5, with 8 bases matching TRBD1. This CDR3 contains 13 residues. Trimming cost V 9 bases and J 2 bases; bases outside gene matches: 2. Germline CDR1 KGHDR, CDR2 SFDVKD. The CDR3 DNA is TGTGCCACCGGGGGACAGGGCAATCAGCCCCAGCATTTT. It codes for CATGGQGNQPQHF.

This chain connects TRBV27 to TRBJ2-5; 10 bases align to TRBD2. With 5 bases clipped from V and 5 bases from J, the junction kept 8 bases outside the gene matches. Germline CDR1 is MNHEY and CDR2 is SMNVEV (reference sequence). The length of the CDR3 is 15 residues. The CDR3 sequence is CASSESGRVGETQYF. In DNA, the CDR3 is TGTGCCAGCAGTGAAAGCGGGAGGGTAGGGGAGACCCAGTACTTC.

V and J are TRBV5-1 and TRBJ2-5, with 11 bases fitting TRBD1. CDR3 length equals 16 residues. Trimming removed 3 bases from V and 0 bases from J; junction bases left unmatched: 4. Germline CDR1 is SGHRS and CDR2 is YFSETQ. As DNA, the CDR3 is TGCGCCAGCAGCTCCGGGACAGGGGGGTACCAAGAGACCCAGTACTTC. Translation: CASSSGTGGYQETQYF.

The chain has TRBV7-2 and TRBJ2-3; 8 bases agree with TRBD2. There are 14 residues in the CDR3. Germline CDR1 SGHTA, CDR2 FQGNSA. V lost 5 bases and J lost 8; bases outside the gene matches: 9. The CDR3 loop reads CASSPAGEVGTQYF. The CDR3 DNA reads TGTGCCAGCAGCCCAGCGGGAGAGGTTGGTACGCAGTATTTT.

This rearrangement joins TRBV7-9 to TRBJ1-3; no firm D call. CDR3 length: 13 amino acids. Germline-derived CDR1 and CDR2 are SEHNR and FQNEAQ (reference sequence). Trimming pared 1 base from V and 8 bases from J, leaving 9 bases between. The CDR3 here is CASSLVVADTIYF. As DNA, the CDR3 is TGTGCCAGCAGCTTAGTAGTGGCGGACACCATATATTTT.

The rearrangement links TRBV11-3 to TRBJ2-3; TRBD2 agrees at 10 bases. The germline V gene has CDR1 SGHNT and CDR2 YENEEA. Germline trimming cut 6 bases from V and 3 bases from J; bases unmatched to any gene: 15. There are 18 residues in the CDR3. The CDR3 region has the DNA TGTGCCAGCAGTTATTTAGCGGGAGGATCTGAAGAGACAGATACGCAGTATTTT. Its protein is CASSYLAGGSEETDTQYF.

The V gene is TRBV5-6, the J gene TRBJ2-3; 7 bases align to TRBD1. CDR1 and CDR2 (germline): SGHDT, YYEEEE. The CDR3 is made up of 18 amino acids. V dropped 1 base and J dropped 4; count of bases not matched to a gene: 15. As DNA, the CDR3 is TGTGCCAGCAGCTTGCCTCTTCACTTAGGCAGGGGGTCAGATACGCAGTATTTT. This sequence encodes CASSLPLHLGRGSDTQYF.

V and J are TRBV5-1 and TRBJ2-1, with 11 bases lining up with TRBD1. CDR1 is SGHRS, CDR2 YFSETQ, per germline. The ends lost 4 bases at V and 8 bases at J; junction bases unmatched: 8. This CDR3 has 15 residues. This CDR3 reads CASSPRTGGVDEQFF. CDR3 nucleotide sequence: TGCGCCAGCAGCCCTCGGACAGGGGGCGTGGATGAGCAGTTCTTC. Using reference TRBV5-1 and TRBJ2-1 for the parts outside the CDR3, the full variable domain is KAGVTQTPRYLIKTRGQQVTLSCSPISGHRSVSWYQQTPGQGLQFLFEYFSETQRNKGNFPGRFSGRQFSNSRSEMNVSTLELGDSALYLCASSPRTGGVDEQFFGPGTRLTVL.

The gene calls are TRBV2 and TRBJ1-1, with 8 positions matching TRBD1. Germline CDR1 reads SNHLY; CDR2 reads FYNNEI. The CDR3 consists of 13 residues. Trimming at V came to 7 bases and at J to 3 bases, leaving 4 bases not matched to a gene. The CDR3, as DNA: TGTGCCAGCATCCCGGGACAGGACACTGAAGCTTTCTTT. This gives the protein CASIPGQDTEAFF.

The rearrangement uses TRBV29-1 and TRBJ2-5; tentatively, D is TRBD2 (6 bases). CDR3 length equals 13 residues. Trimming left V 6 bases short and J 5 bases short, with 16 bases between. Germline CDR1 is SQVTM and CDR2 is ANQGSEA. As DNA, the CDR3 is TGCAGCGTCGACCGGGATGGGAGGGAGACCCAGTACTTC. It specifies CSVDRDGRETQYF.

The V gene is TRBV5-1, the J gene TRBJ2-7, with 9 nucleotides matching TRBD1. V gave up 2 bases and J gave up 5 bases; unmatched junction bases: 8. Germline V lookup: CDR1 SGHRS, CDR2 YFSETQ. CDR3 length: 15 amino acids. CDR3 in DNA: TGCGCCAGCAGCTTCGGGGACAGGGAAATCCACGAGCAGTACTTC. The encoded protein is CASSFGDREIHEQYF.

The V and J genes are TRBV5-5 and TRBJ2-7, with D maybe TRBD2 (6 bases). Germline CDR1 SGHKS, CDR2 YYEKEE (reference sequence). V gave up 4 bases and J gave up 4 bases, with 15 bases separating them. This CDR3 has 14 amino acids. The DNA for the CDR3 is TGTGCCAGCAGCACGGGACTTGCTGGGTACGAGCAGTACTTC. Encoded protein: CASSTGLAGYEQYF.

This sequence joins TRBV6-5 and TRBJ1-2, with D unclear. The CDR3 has 14 residues. V dropped 3 bases and J dropped 4 bases, with 12 bases sitting between them. The germline V gene has CDR1 MNHEY and CDR2 SVGAGI. The CDR3: CASSYTAEGYGYTF. The CDR3 DNA reads as TGTGCCAGCAGTTATACCGCAGAGGGCTATGGCTACACCTTC.

Only one count was recorded for this clone. This sequence joins TRBV27 and TRBJ2-1; TRBD2 aligns across 11 bases. The CDR3 sequence is 14 residues long. V lost 5 bases, J lost 9 bases, and 6 bases stayed unmatched. Germline V lookup: CDR1 MNHEY, CDR2 SMNVEV (reference sequence). DNA for the CDR3: TGTGCCAGCAGTCGAGGGACTAGCGGAGGTGAGCAGTTCTTC. It translates to CASSRGTSGGEQFF.

This rearrangement joins TRBV4-1 to TRBJ2-1; the D gene is possibly TRBD2 (5 bases). Trimming took 2 bases from V and 8 from J, leaving 16 bases between them. Germline values: CDR1 MGHRA, CDR2 YSYEKL. The CDR3 is 15 residues long. The CDR3 sequence is CASSQTLTRVHEQFF. The CDR3 DNA follows: TGCGCCAGCAGCCAAACACTAACTAGGGTCCATGAGCAGTTCTTC.

The rearrangement uses TRBV14 and TRBJ2-5, with 9 nucleotides matching TRBD2. The length of the CDR3 is 15 residues. Germline V lookup: CDR1 SGHDN, CDR2 FVKESK. The junction had 5 bases not matched to a gene; V was cut back by 1 base and J by 5 bases. CDR3 residues: CASSQVPGLAETQYF. CDR3 nucleotide sequence: TGTGCCAGCAGCCAAGTCCCCGGACTAGCGGAGACCCAGTACTTC. Full variable domain (outside the CDR3, taken from reference TRBV14 and TRBJ2-5): EAGVTQFPSHSVIEKGQTVTLRCDPISGHDNLYWYRRVMGKEIKFLLHFVKESKQDESGMPNNRFLAERTGGTYSTLKVQPAELEDSGVYFCASSQVPGLAETQYFGPGTRLLVL.

This CDR3 reads CASEGYQETQYF. In DNA, the CDR3 is TGTGCTAGTGAGGGGTACCAAGAGACCCAGTACTTC. The chain is built from TRBV12-5 and TRBJ2-5; D might be TRBD1 (5 bases). This CDR3 spans 12 amino acids. Germline loops: CDR1 LGHNT, CDR2 FRNRAP. Between the trimmed V and J ends, which lost 7 bases and 0 bases, there was a span of 6 bases.

This chain links TRBV24-1 with TRBJ2-5, with 9 bases lining up with TRBD1. CDR1 is KGHDR and CDR2 is SFDVKD in the germline V gene. CDR3 length equals 15 residues. The junction had 6 bases not matched to a gene; V was cut back by 3 bases and J by 5 bases. CDR3 DNA sequence: TGTGCCACCAGTGATGACGGGACAGGGTTGGAGACCCAGTACTTC. Translation gives CATSDDGTGLETQYF.

The chain joins TRBV18 to TRBJ2-2; perhaps TRBD1 as D (5 bases). With 6 bases removed from V and 3 bases from J, the gap between germline ends came to 17 bases. Germline CDR1 reads KGHSH; CDR2 reads LQKENI. CDR3 length equals 16 residues. CDR3 sequence (DNA): TGTGCCAGCTCGACCCGGCAGGGCACCTACACCGGGGAGCTGTTTTTT. Protein: CASSTRQGTYTGELFF.

The sample holds one count of this clone. The chain is built from TRBV11-2 and TRBJ1-6, with 7 bases fitting TRBD1. V shed 4 bases and J 6 bases; nucleotides not matched to a gene: 6. The CDR3 sequence is 15 residues long. Germline V CDR1 and CDR2: SGHAT, FQNNGV. This CDR3 is CASSYGTAVNSPLHF. The DNA of the CDR3 is TGTGCCAGCAGCTACGGGACAGCTGTTAATTCACCCCTCCACTTT. Full variable domain (outside the CDR3, taken from reference TRBV11-2 and TRBJ1-6): EAGVAQSPRYKIIEKRQSVAFWCNPISGHATLYWYQQILGQGPKLLIQFQNNGVVDDSQLPKDRFSAERLKGVDSTLKIQPAKLEDSAVYLCASSYGTAVNSPLHFGNGTRLTVT.

The chain employs TRBV5-4 and TRBJ1-4; D unresolved. The CDR3 is 13 amino acids. From germline, CDR1 is SGHNT and CDR2 YYREEE (reference sequence). V was pared by 0 bases and J by 3 bases, with 3 bases between. The CDR3 sequence is CASSLDSNEKLFF. CDR3 bases: TGTGCCAGCAGCTTGGACTCTAATGAAAAACTGTTTTTT. The full variable domain, with the rest looked up from reference TRBV5-4 and TRBJ1-4, is ETGVTQSPTHLIKTRGQQVTLRCSSQSGHNTVSWYQQALGQGPQFIFQYYREEENGRGNFPPRFSGLQFPNYSSELNVNALELDDSALYLCASSLDSNEKLFFGSGTQLSVL.

The chain employs TRBV7-2 and TRBJ2-1, with 9 nucleotides matching TRBD1. CDR1 and CDR2 (germline): SGHTA, FQGNSA. The CDR3 runs 15 residues. V lost 5 bases, J lost 10 bases, and 12 bases stayed unmatched. The CDR3 DNA sequence: TGTGCCAGCAGCAGGGGGCGGGACAGGGATAGCGAGCAGTTCTTC. Its protein is CASSRGRDRDSEQFF.

The chain combines TRBV28 with TRBJ2-7; 7 bases agree with TRBD2. V trimming: 4 bases; J trimming: 3 bases; junction bases outside the gene matches: 6. Germline CDR1 and CDR2: MDHEN and SYDVKM. The CDR3 runs to 14 residues. The CDR3 loop is CASSSPGGGYEQYF. The CDR3 DNA sequence: TGTGCCAGCAGTTCACCGGGGGGAGGCTACGAGCAGTACTTC.